This T cell receptor beta chain was sequenced for a study of a mutant IDH1 vaccine in newly diagnosed glioma. Across the study: All eight of the vaccinations patients received fell in weeks 1, 3, 5, 7, 11, 15, 19 and 23. Previous care, which was radiotherapy, temozolomide, or both, most often involved both. Vaccines were first given 4-6 weeks after radiotherapy alone, or with temozolomide cycles.

Trimming stripped 10 bases from V and 0 bases from J, with 13 bases between. Germline CDR1 reads SNHLY; CDR2 reads FYNNEI. The CDR3 consists of 13 residues. The time point denotes: week 23, last vaccination. A single vaccine dose contained 300 ug of mutant IDH1 20-mer peptide, and topical imiquimod was used with it. TCRdb's table, derived via immunoSEQ multiplex PCR, lists solely in-frame clones and lacks some. The sample yields some 80,000 clones, approximately 85% seen once. Overall study findings and caveats: Vaccine-induced immune responses occurred in more than 80% of patients.

This clone was detected only once. Its antigen is unidentified. This receptor was obtained from a woman between 45 and 65 years old with glioma. The J gene is TRBJ2-7, the V gene TRBV2; D is tentatively TRBD1 or TRBD2 (5 bases each). This sample comprised PBMCs, obtained from a glioma patient whose treatment included an IDH1 peptide vaccine. CDR3 in amino acids: CAISGTDSYEQYF. The DNA of the CDR3 is TGTGCCATCTCCGGGACGGACTCCTACGAGCAGTACTTC.